These T cell receptor beta chains were read from a single sample in a study of blood T cell repertoires in COVID-19. Sequencing was performed with immunoSEQ multiplex PCR; in TCRdb, only in-frame clones are kept and a portion is missing. The table records approximately 250,000 clones, 75% to 90% of them present only once. Sequenced input: PBMCs or T cells enriched from blood (not recorded which). The receptors shown here come from a woman in her thirties or forties who had been exposed to COVID-19. Both conserved end residues are part of each CDR3. The order of the fields is J gene, V gene, CDR3 protein.

J gene: TRBJ1-3; V gene: TRBV5-8; CDR3 protein: CASSLLANTIYF
J gene: TRBJ2-5; V gene: TRBV2; CDR3 protein: CASSASGALGLETQYF
J gene: TRBJ1-4; V gene: TRBV4-2; CDR3 protein: CASSQDLGRGVDNEKLFF
J gene: TRBJ1-2; V gene: TRBV28; CDR3 protein: CASSLLFPDRGWGGYTF
J gene: TRBJ1-2; V gene: TRBV29-1; CDR3 protein: CSVEGDLGYGYTF
J gene: TRBJ2-3; V gene: TRBV11-2; CDR3 protein: CASSQATDTQYF
J gene: TRBJ2-4; V gene: TRBV30; CDR3 protein: CAWREGGLGKNIQYF
J gene: TRBJ1-2; V gene: TRBV9; CDR3 protein: CASSVRDRENYGYTF
J gene: TRBJ1-1; V gene: TRBV15; CDR3 protein: CATSRGTGGNTEAFF
J gene: TRBJ1-1; V gene: TRBV6-1; CDR3 protein: CASSEGASPEAFF
J gene: TRBJ1-1; V gene: TRBV19; CDR3 protein: CASSSQTMNTEAFF
J gene: TRBJ1-2; V gene: TRBV5-1; CDR3 protein: CASSGSRGQTNYGYTF
J gene: TRBJ1-3; V gene: TRBV5-1; CDR3 protein: CASSPEGSGNTIYF
J gene: TRBJ1-3; V gene: TRBV18; CDR3 protein: CASSPLAGLNSGNTIYF
J gene: TRBJ1-2; V gene: TRBV5-1; CDR3 protein: CASSRDSAQGLGYTF
J gene: TRBJ2-1; V gene: TRBV7-8; CDR3 protein: CASSPRSEQFF
J gene: TRBJ1-6; V gene: TRBV4-1; CDR3 protein: CASRVQGRAPSPLHF
J gene: TRBJ2-2; V gene: TRBV5-8; CDR3 protein: CASRRTVRAGGTGELFF
J gene: TRBJ1-3; V gene: TRBV4-2; CDR3 protein: CASSQGGIGGTIYF
J gene: TRBJ1-3; V gene: TRBV30; CDR3 protein: CAWSAGNSGNTIYF